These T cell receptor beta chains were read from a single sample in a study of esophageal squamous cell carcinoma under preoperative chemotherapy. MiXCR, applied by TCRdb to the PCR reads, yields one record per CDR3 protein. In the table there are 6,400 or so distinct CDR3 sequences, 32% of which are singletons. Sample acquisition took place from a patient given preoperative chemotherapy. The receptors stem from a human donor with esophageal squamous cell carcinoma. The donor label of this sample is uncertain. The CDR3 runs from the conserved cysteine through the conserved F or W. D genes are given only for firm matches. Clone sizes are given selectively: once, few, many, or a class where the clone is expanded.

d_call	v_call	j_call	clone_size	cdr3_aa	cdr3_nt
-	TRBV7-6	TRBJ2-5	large	CASRPGTTREETQYF	TGTGCCAGCAGACCCGGGACGACAAGAGAAGAGACCCAGTACTTC
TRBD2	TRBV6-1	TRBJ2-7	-	CASSDRRRGGHEQYF	TGTGCCAGCAGTGATCGGAGGCGGGGGGGCCACGAGCAGTACTTC
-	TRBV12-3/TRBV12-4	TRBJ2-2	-	CASSFPVGELFF	TGTGCCAGCAGTTTTCCCGTCGGGGAGCTGTTTTTT
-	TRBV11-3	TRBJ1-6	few	CASSLDGGSPLHF	TGTGCCAGCAGCTTAGACGGGGGCTCACCCCTCCACTTT
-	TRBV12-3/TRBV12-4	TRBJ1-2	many	CASSFQGRGGYTF	TGTGCCAGCAGTTTTCAGGGTCGTGGGGGCTACACCTTC
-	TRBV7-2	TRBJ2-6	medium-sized	CASSTRGTGANVLTF	TGTGCCAGCAGCACCCGAGGCACTGGGGCCAACGTCCTGACTTTC
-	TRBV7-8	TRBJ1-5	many	CASSLAPSQPQHF	TGTGCCAGCAGCTTAGCGCCAAGTCAGCCCCAGCATTTT
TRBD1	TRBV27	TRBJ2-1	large	CASSPLLGQGLYNEQFF	TGTGCCAGCAGCCCCCTCTTGGGACAGGGGCTCTACAATGAGCAGTTCTTC
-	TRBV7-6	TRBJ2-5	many	CASSLSTRQSRGETQYF	TGTGCCAGCAGCTTAAGTACGAGACAGTCTCGGGGAGAGACCCAGTACTTC
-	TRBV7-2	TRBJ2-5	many	CASSLKGKETQYF	TGTGCCAGCAGCTTAAAGGGGAAGGAGACCCAGTACTTC
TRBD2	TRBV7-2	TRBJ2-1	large	CASSFASGTYYEQFF	TGTGCCAGCAGCTTTGCTAGCGGGACGTATTACGAGCAGTTCTTC
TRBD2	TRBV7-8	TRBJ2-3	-	CASSLGAGGPVDTQYF	TGTGCCAGCAGCTTAGGGGCGGGAGGGCCCGTAGATACGCAGTATTTT
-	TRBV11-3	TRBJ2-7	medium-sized	CASSSDRPLSEQYF	TGTGCCAGCAGCTCTGACAGGCCCCTAAGCGAGCAGTACTTC
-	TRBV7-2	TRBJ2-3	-	CASGLEESLAGHEQCF	TGTGCCAGCGGCTTAGAAGAATCTCTGGCGGGCCACGAGCAGTGCTTC
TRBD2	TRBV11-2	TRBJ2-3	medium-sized	CASSVTSGSGDTQYF	TGTGCCAGCAGCGTGACTAGCGGGAGTGGAGATACGCAGTATTTT
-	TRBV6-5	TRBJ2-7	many	CASSYFGPTLEQYF	TGTGCCAGCAGTTACTTCGGGCCCACCTTGGAGCAGTACTTC
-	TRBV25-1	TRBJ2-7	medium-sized	CASTLGYEQYF	TGTGCCAGCACTCTGGGCTACGAGCAGTACTTC
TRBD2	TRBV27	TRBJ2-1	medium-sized	CASSKLAGEQFF	TGTGCCAGCAGTAAACTAGCGGGGGAGCAGTTCTTC
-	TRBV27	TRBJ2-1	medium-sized	CASSLRRGEQFF	TGTGCCAGCAGTTTAAGAAGGGGCGAGCAGTTCTTC